A single T cell receptor (beta chain) is shown here with its context. Participants were aged roughly 18 to 89 years from some 24 US areas. Each participant's cohort was designated according to participant-reported clinical history. This sample is drawn from a study of blood T cell repertoires in COVID-19. About the study: Researchers got acute and convalescent COVID-19 samples from the United States, Italy and Spain.

The CDR3 extends over 14 amino acids. J gave up 7 bases and V 8 bases, and 8 bases lay outside the gene matches. The germline CDR1 and CDR2 sequences are SNHLY and FYNNEI. Original processing methods: Nucleated cell number was recorded as an estimate derived from reference gene primer amplification. The assay was immunoSEQ multiplex PCR, and TCRdb's table has in-frame clones only and misses some. D and trimming were read from the DNA, whereas the V and J calls and clone size are those reported in that table. The sample comprises fewer than 250,000 clones, 84% of which are singletons, and approximately 6.5% rests with the top ten.

The chain uses TRBV2 and TRBJ1-4, with 9 bases identical to TRBD1. This clonotype was obtained from a woman in her thirties or forties who had recovered from COVID-19. The sequencing input was PBMCs or T cells enriched from blood (not recorded which). The CDR3 region is CASLQETGGEKLFF. The CDR3 nucleotides are TGTGCCAGCCTACAGGAGACAGGGGGTGAAAAACTGTTTTTT.